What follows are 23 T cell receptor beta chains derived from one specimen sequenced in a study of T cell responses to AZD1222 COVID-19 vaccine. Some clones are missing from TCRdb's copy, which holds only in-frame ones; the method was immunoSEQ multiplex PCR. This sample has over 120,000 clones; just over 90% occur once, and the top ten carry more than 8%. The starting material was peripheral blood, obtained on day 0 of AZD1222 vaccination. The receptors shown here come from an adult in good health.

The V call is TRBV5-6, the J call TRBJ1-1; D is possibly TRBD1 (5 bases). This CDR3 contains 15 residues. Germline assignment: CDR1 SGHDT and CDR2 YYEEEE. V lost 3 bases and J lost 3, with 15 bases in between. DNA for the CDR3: TGTGCCAGCAGCTCGGGGGGTCAGCCTTACACTGAAGCTTTCTTT. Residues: CASSSGGQPYTEAFF.

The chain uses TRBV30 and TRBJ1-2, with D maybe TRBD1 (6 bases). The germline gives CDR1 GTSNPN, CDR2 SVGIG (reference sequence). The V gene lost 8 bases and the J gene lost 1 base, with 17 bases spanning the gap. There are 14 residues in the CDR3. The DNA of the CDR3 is TGTGCCCGACAACAGGGATACGGTAACTATGGCTACACCTTC. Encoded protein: CARQQGYGNYGYTF.

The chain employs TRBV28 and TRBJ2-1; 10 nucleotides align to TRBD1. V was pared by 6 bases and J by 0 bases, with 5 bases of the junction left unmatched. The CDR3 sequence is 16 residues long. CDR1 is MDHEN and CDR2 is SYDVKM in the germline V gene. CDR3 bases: TGTGCCAGCAGCCCGGGACAGGGGAGCTCCTACAATGAGCAGTTCTTC. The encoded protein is CASSPGQGSSYNEQFF.

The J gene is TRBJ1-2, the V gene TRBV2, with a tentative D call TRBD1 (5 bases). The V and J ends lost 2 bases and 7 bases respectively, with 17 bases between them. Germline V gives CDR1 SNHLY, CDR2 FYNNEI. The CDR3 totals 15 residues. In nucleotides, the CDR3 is TGTGCCAGCAGTGAAATTGGGGGAAAAGGCTTTGGCTACACCTTC. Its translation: CASSEIGGKGFGYTF. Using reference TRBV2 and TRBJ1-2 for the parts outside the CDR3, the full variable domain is EPEVTQTPSHQVTQMGQEVILRCVPISNHLYFYWYRQILGQKVEFLVSFYNNEISEKSEIFDDQFSVERPDGSNFTLKIRSTKLEDSAMYFCASSEIGGKGFGYTFGSGTRLTVV.

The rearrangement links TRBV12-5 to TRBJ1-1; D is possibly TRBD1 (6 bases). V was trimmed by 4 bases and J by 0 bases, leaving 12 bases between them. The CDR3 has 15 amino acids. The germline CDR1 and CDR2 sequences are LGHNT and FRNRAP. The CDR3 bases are TGTGCTAGTGGTTGGGGGACAAGGGTGAACACTGAAGCTTTCTTT. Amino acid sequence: CASGWGTRVNTEAFF.

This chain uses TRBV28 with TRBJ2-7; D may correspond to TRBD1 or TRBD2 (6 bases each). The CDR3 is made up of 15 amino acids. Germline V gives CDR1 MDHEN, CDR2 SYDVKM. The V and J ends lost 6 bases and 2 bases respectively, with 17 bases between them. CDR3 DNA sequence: TGTGCCAGCAGCGTCGAGGGGGGTATCCCCTACGAGCAGTACTTC. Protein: CASSVEGGIPYEQYF. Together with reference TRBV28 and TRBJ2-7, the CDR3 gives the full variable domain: DVKVTQSSRYLVKRTGEKVFLECVQDMDHENMFWYRQDPGLGLRLIYFSYDVKMKEKGDIPEGYSVSREKKERFSLILESASTNQTSMYLCASSVEGGIPYEQYFGPGTRLTVT.

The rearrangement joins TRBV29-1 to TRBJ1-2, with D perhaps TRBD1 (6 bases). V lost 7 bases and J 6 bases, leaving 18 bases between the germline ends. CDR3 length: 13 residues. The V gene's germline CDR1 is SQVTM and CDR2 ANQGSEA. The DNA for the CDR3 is TGCAGCGGGTGGGGGGCAGAGTCGGATGGCTACACCTTC. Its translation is CSGWGAESDGYTF.

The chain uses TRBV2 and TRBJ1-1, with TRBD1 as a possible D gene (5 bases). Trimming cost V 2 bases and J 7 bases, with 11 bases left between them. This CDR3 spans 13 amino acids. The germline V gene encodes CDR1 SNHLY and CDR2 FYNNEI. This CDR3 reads CASSERWDDEAFF. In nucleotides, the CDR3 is TGTGCCAGCAGTGAAAGGTGGGACGATGAAGCTTTCTTT. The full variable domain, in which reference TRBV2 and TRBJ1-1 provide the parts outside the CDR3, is EPEVTQTPSHQVTQMGQEVILRCVPISNHLYFYWYRQILGQKVEFLVSFYNNEISEKSEIFDDQFSVERPDGSNFTLKIRSTKLEDSAMYFCASSERWDDEAFFGQGTRLTVV.

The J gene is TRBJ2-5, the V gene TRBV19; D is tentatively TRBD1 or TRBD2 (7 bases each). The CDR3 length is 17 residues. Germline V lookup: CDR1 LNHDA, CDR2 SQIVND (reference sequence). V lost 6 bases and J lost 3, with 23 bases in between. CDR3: CASREGVRGGKEETQYF. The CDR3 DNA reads TGTGCCAGTAGAGAGGGAGTCAGGGGGGGTAAAGAAGAGACCCAGTACTTC.

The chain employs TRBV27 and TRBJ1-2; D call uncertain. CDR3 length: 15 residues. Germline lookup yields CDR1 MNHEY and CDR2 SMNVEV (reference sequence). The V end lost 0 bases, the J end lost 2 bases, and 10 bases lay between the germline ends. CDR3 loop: CASSLSRLSNYGYTF. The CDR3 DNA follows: TGTGCCAGCAGTTTATCGAGGCTTTCAAACTATGGCTACACCTTC.

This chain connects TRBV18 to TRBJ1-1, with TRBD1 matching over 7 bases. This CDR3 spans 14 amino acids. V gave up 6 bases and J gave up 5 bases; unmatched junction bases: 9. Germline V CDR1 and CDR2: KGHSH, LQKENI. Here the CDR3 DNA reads TGTGCCAGCTCTTCCCAGGGGGATGGGACTGAAGCTTTCTTT. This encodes CASSSQGDGTEAFF.

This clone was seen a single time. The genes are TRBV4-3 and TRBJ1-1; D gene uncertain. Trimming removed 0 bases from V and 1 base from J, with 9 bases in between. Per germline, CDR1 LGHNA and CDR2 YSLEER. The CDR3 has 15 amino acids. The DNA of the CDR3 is TGCGCCAGCAGCCAAGAGGCAGAAAGGAACACTGAAGCTTTCTTT. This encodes CASSQEAERNTEAFF.

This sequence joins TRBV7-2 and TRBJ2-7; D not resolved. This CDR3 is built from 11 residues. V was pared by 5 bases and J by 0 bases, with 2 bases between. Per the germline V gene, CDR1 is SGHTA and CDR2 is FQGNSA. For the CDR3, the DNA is TGTGCCAGCAGCGTCTCCTACGAGCAGTACTTC. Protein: CASSVSYEQYF. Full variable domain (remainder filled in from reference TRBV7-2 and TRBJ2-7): GAGVSQSPSNKVTEKGKDVELRCDPISGHTALYWYRQSLGQGLEFLIYFQGNSAPDKSGLPSDRFSAERTGGSVSTLTIQRTQQEDSAVYLCASSVSYEQYFGPGTRLTVT.

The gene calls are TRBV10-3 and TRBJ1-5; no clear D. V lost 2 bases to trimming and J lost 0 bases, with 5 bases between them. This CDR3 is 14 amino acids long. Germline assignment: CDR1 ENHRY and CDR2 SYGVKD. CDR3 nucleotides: TGTGCCATCAGTGAGGTTAATAGCAATCAGCCCCAGCATTTT. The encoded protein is CAISEVNSNQPQHF.

CDR3: CATLHRLAGGYEQYF. In DNA form, the CDR3 reads TGTGCCACCCTACACCGACTAGCGGGGGGTTACGAGCAGTACTTC. J is TRBJ2-7 and V is TRBV25-1; 13 positions match TRBD2. J gave up 4 bases and V 10 bases, and 10 bases lay outside the gene matches. There are 15 residues in the CDR3. Per the germline V gene, CDR1 is MGHDK and CDR2 is SYGVNS.

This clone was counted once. The CDR3 reads CASSSQQDSNQPQHF. CDR3 in DNA: TGTGCCAGTAGTAGCCAACAGGATAGCAATCAGCCCCAGCATTTT. This chain links TRBV19 with TRBJ1-5; tentative D call: TRBD1 (5 bases). Germline loops: CDR1 LNHDA, CDR2 SQIVND (reference sequence). The CDR3 spans 15 residues. V was clipped by 4 bases and J by 0 bases, with 10 bases between them.

CDR3 nucleotide sequence: TGTGCCAGCAGCAGGGGAGGGCAGCCCCAGCATTTT. It is translated as CASSRGGQPQHF. The chain recombines TRBV5-6 with TRBJ1-5; D might be TRBD1 (5 bases). The CDR3 contains 12 residues. The V end was cut by 4 bases, the J end by 7 bases, with 9 bases between. The germline CDR1 and CDR2 sequences are SGHDT and YYEEEE.

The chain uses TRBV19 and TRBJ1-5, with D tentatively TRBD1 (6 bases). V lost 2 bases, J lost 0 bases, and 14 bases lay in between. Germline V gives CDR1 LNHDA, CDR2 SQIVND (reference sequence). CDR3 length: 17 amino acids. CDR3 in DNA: TGTGCCAGTAGTATATCCTCCGGGACACATAGCAATCAGCCCCAGCATTTT. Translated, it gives CASSISSGTHSNQPQHF.

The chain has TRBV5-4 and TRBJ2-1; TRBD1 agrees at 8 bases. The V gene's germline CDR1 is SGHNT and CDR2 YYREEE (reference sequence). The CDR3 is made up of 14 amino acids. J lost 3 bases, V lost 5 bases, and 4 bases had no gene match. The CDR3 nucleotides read TGTGCCAGCAGTCGGGACAGGAGCTACAATGAGCAGTTCTTC. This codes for CASSRDRSYNEQFF.

The CDR3 region has the DNA TGTGCCAGCAGCCCAGTAGGACAGTTGGGTTTAGAGCAGTTCTTC. Translated: CASSPVGQLGLEQFF. The chain combines TRBV7-2 with TRBJ2-1; D is perhaps TRBD1 (6 bases). The CDR3 consists of 15 residues. Germline CDR1 and CDR2: SGHTA and FQGNSA. V gave up 5 bases and J gave up 10 bases, with 21 bases separating them.

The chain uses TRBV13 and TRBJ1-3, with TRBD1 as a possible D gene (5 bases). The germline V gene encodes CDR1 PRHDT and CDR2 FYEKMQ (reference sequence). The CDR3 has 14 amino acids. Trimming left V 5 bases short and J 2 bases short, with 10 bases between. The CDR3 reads CASSTGQAGNTIYF. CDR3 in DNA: TGTGCCAGCAGCACCGGACAAGCTGGAAACACCATATATTTT.

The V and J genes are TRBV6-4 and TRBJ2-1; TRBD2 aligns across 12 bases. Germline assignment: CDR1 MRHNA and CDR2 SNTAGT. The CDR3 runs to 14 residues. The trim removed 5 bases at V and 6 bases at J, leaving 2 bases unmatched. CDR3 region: CASSLTSGGNEQFF. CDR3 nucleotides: TGTGCCAGCAGTTTGACTAGCGGGGGCAATGAGCAGTTCTTC.

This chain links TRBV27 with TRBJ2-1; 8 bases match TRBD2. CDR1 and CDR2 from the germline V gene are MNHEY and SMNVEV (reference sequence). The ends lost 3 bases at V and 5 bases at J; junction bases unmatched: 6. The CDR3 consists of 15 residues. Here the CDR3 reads CASSFSSGGDNEQFF. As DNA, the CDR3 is TGTGCCAGCAGTTTCTCAAGCGGGGGTGACAATGAGCAGTTCTTC.